This T cell receptor beta chain was profiled in a study of OX40 agonist ivuxolimab in advanced cancers. Study-level information: Ivuxolimab, an antibody acting as an agonist of OX40 (CD134), was used to treat patients. The group had a mean age of around 64 years, ranged from 23 to 79, and was 80% to 90% male.

Patients who had autoimmune disease history or got systemic immunosuppression were left out. Method: immunoSEQ multiplex PCR; TCRdb's copy keeps in-frame clones and lacks some. The data show about 36,000 clones, 65% to 85% seen once. The study, taken as a whole, reports: Blood T cells, both CD4+ and CD8+, expanded clonally by week 6 at 0.1 to 3.0 mg/kg.

On this clone itself: The antigen is unknown.

Germline V CDR1 and CDR2: MNHEY, SVGAGI. Trimming took 2 bases from V and 5 from J; bases not matched to a gene: 3. The CDR3 is 14 amino acids. The rearrangement uses TRBV6-5 and TRBJ2-7, with 10 bases aligning to TRBD1. The sequenced sample was CD4+ or CD8+ T cells sorted from blood, obtained in a trial of the OX40 agonist ivuxolimab. This clonotype was obtained from an adult with an advanced solid tumor such as melanoma, head and neck, liver or kidney cancer. The CDR3 DNA follows: TGTGCCAGCAGTTACGGGACAGGGGTGCACGAGCAGTACTTC. Its translation: CASSYGTGVHEQYF.